These T cell receptor beta chains were read from a single sample in a study of control samples from healthy donors and cancer patients. The protocol was immunoSEQ multiplex PCR, while the TCRdb copy is restricted to in-frame clones and leaves out a portion. Among roughly 79,000 clones listed, roughly 84% were seen once. Sequences were obtained from blood. Source of these receptors: a man aged 50-59 years in good health. Both conserved end residues are part of each CDR3. The D gene is left open where the match is weak. Clone size is stated in some rows and not others, as once, few, many or a class when expanded.

abundance: -; d_gene: -; v_gene: TRBV20-1; j_gene: TRBJ1-2; CDR3aa: CSASMGYGYTF; CDR3nt: TGCAGTGCTAGTATGGGCTATGGCTACACCTTC
abundance: -; d_gene: -; v_gene: TRBV7-2; j_gene: TRBJ2-1; CDR3aa: CASSFGLDYNEQFF; CDR3nt: TGTGCCAGCAGCTTCGGACTCGACTACAATGAGCAGTTCTTC
abundance: few; d_gene: -; v_gene: TRBV7-2; j_gene: TRBJ2-3; CDR3aa: CASSLGRVGGGTDTQYF; CDR3nt: TGTGCCAGCAGCTTAGGCCGGGTAGGGGGGGGCACAGATACGCAGTATTTT
abundance: -; d_gene: TRBD2; v_gene: TRBV19; j_gene: TRBJ2-3; CDR3aa: CASSMRFGTSGRPGTDTQYF; CDR3nt: TGTGCCAGTAGTATGAGATTCGGGACTAGCGGGAGACCTGGCACAGATACGCAGTATTTT
abundance: -; d_gene: -; v_gene: TRBV28; j_gene: TRBJ1-1; CDR3aa: CASIRDVSDMNTEAFF; CDR3nt: TGTGCCAGCATTAGGGACGTTTCTGACATGAACACTGAAGCTTTCTTT
abundance: -; d_gene: TRBD1; v_gene: TRBV24-1; j_gene: TRBJ2-1; CDR3aa: CATTGTGYNEQFF; CDR3nt: TGTGCCACCACGGGGACAGGGTACAATGAGCAGTTCTTC
abundance: few; d_gene: -; v_gene: TRBV6-6; j_gene: TRBJ2-3; CDR3aa: CASRKGPDTQYF; CDR3nt: TGTGCCAGCAGAAAGGGGCCAGATACGCAGTATTTT
abundance: -; d_gene: -; v_gene: TRBV28; j_gene: TRBJ1-5; CDR3aa: CASSFSGNGQPQHF; CDR3nt: TGTGCCAGCAGTTTTTCGGGGAACGGTCAGCCCCAGCATTTT
abundance: -; d_gene: TRBD1; v_gene: TRBV7-2; j_gene: TRBJ1-5; CDR3aa: CASSLRDSALLSNQPQHF; CDR3nt: TGTGCCAGCAGCCTCCGGGACAGCGCCCTTCTAAGCAATCAGCCCCAGCATTTT
abundance: -; d_gene: TRBD1; v_gene: TRBV9; j_gene: TRBJ2-7; CDR3aa: CASSGGAGGEYEQYF; CDR3nt: TGTGCCAGCAGCGGAGGGGCAGGGGGCGAGTACGAGCAGTACTTC
abundance: -; d_gene: -; v_gene: TRBV9; j_gene: TRBJ2-1; CDR3aa: CASSVVPIAYNEQFF; CDR3nt: TGTGCCAGCAGCGTAGTTCCAATCGCCTACAATGAGCAGTTCTTC
abundance: -; d_gene: -; v_gene: TRBV2; j_gene: TRBJ1-1; CDR3aa: CASSAEGSNTEAFF; CDR3nt: TGTGCCAGCAGTGCCGAGGGGTCTAACACTGAAGCTTTCTTT
abundance: -; d_gene: -; v_gene: TRBV7-9; j_gene: TRBJ2-5; CDR3aa: CASSLVGQETQYF; CDR3nt: TGTGCCAGCAGCTTAGTAGGTCAAGAGACCCAGTACTTC
abundance: -; d_gene: -; v_gene: TRBV28; j_gene: TRBJ2-3; CDR3aa: CARPTPKSTDTQYF; CDR3nt: TGTGCCAGACCGACTCCTAAAAGCACAGATACGCAGTATTTT
abundance: -; d_gene: TRBD1; v_gene: TRBV5-8; j_gene: TRBJ2-5; CDR3aa: CASSPLGQGLQETQYF; CDR3nt: TGTGCCAGCAGCCCCCTTGGACAGGGACTGCAAGAGACCCAGTACTTC
abundance: -; d_gene: TRBD2; v_gene: TRBV19; j_gene: TRBJ2-2; CDR3aa: CASSSPSGRAIGELFF; CDR3nt: TGTGCCAGTAGTAGTCCTAGCGGGAGGGCCATCGGGGAGCTGTTTTTT
abundance: -; d_gene: -; v_gene: TRBV20-1; j_gene: TRBJ1-2; CDR3aa: CSASKGGFYGYTF; CDR3nt: TGCAGTGCTAGTAAGGGGGGGTTCTATGGCTACACCTTC
abundance: -; d_gene: -; v_gene: TRBV4-1; j_gene: TRBJ2-7; CDR3aa: CASSPDRYEQYF; CDR3nt: TGCGCCAGCAGCCCTGACAGGTACGAGCAGTACTTC
abundance: -; d_gene: -; v_gene: TRBV7-3; j_gene: TRBJ1-5; CDR3aa: CASSLGRDQPQHF; CDR3nt: TGTGCCAGCAGCTTAGGTCGGGATCAGCCCCAGCATTTT
abundance: -; d_gene: -; v_gene: TRBV7-2; j_gene: TRBJ2-5; CDR3aa: CASSFQGGETQYF; CDR3nt: TGTGCCAGCAGCTTCCAGGGAGGAGAGACCCAGTACTTC
abundance: -; d_gene: TRBD1; v_gene: TRBV10-3; j_gene: TRBJ2-1; CDR3aa: CAISDRTGASSYNEQFF; CDR3nt: TGTGCCATCAGTGATCGGACAGGGGCCAGCTCCTACAATGAGCAGTTCTTC
abundance: few; d_gene: -; v_gene: TRBV7-9; j_gene: TRBJ1-5; CDR3aa: CASSPGDFNQPQHF; CDR3nt: TGTGCCAGCAGCCCCGGGGACTTCAATCAGCCCCAGCATTTT
abundance: few; d_gene: -; v_gene: TRBV19; j_gene: TRBJ1-6; CDR3aa: CASSIGLHNSPLHF; CDR3nt: TGTGCCAGTAGTATAGGACTCCATAATTCACCCCTCCACTTT
abundance: -; d_gene: -; v_gene: TRBV27; j_gene: TRBJ2-7; CDR3aa: CASSLREQYF; CDR3nt: TGTGCCAGCAGTTTACGCGAGCAGTACTTC
abundance: -; d_gene: -; v_gene: TRBV5-5; j_gene: TRBJ2-5; CDR3aa: CASSATGRETQYF; CDR3nt: TGTGCCAGCAGCGCGACAGGGAGGGAGACCCAGTACTTC
abundance: -; d_gene: -; v_gene: TRBV11-2; j_gene: TRBJ2-3; CDR3aa: CASSLVRGSTDTQYF; CDR3nt: TGTGCCAGCAGCTTAGTACGGGGGAGCACAGATACGCAGTATTTT
abundance: -; d_gene: -; v_gene: TRBV13; j_gene: TRBJ2-7; CDR3aa: CASSYRTALYEQYF; CDR3nt: TGTGCCAGCAGCTACCGGACAGCGCTCTACGAGCAGTACTTC
abundance: once; d_gene: TRBD2; v_gene: TRBV11-3; j_gene: TRBJ2-3; CDR3aa: CASSFRLAGNTDTQYF; CDR3nt: TGTGCCAGCAGCTTCCGACTAGCGGGAAACACAGATACGCAGTATTTT
abundance: -; d_gene: -; v_gene: TRBV19; j_gene: TRBJ1-5; CDR3aa: CASSIGGGGPKVYSNQPQHF; CDR3nt: TGTGCCAGTAGTATCGGCGGTGGGGGGCCGAAGGTGTATAGCAATCAGCCCCAGCATTTT
abundance: -; d_gene: -; v_gene: TRBV27; j_gene: TRBJ2-7; CDR3aa: CASSLVGAYEQYF; CDR3nt: TGTGCCAGCAGTTTGGTCGGGGCCTACGAGCAGTACTTC
abundance: -; d_gene: -; v_gene: TRBV7-9; j_gene: TRBJ2-1; CDR3aa: CASMPREGRSFLYNEQFF; CDR3nt: TGTGCCAGCATGCCCCGTGAGGGACGATCCTTTCTCTACAATGAGCAGTTCTTC
abundance: -; d_gene: -; v_gene: TRBV2; j_gene: TRBJ1-2; CDR3aa: CASSELGGKTYGYTF; CDR3nt: TGTGCCAGCAGTGAACTGGGCGGGAAAACATATGGCTACACCTTC
abundance: -; d_gene: -; v_gene: TRBV25-1; j_gene: TRBJ2-7; CDR3aa: CASSVLGPYEQYF; CDR3nt: TGTGCCAGCAGTGTCCTGGGGCCCTACGAGCAGTACTTC
abundance: few; d_gene: -; v_gene: TRBV19; j_gene: TRBJ2-7; CDR3aa: CASRGTSYEQYF; CDR3nt: TGTGCCAGTAGGGGGACTTCCTACGAGCAGTACTTC
abundance: -; d_gene: -; v_gene: TRBV5-8; j_gene: TRBJ2-5; CDR3aa: CASSNQKETQYF; CDR3nt: TGTGCCAGCAGTAACCAGAAAGAGACCCAGTACTTC
abundance: -; d_gene: -; v_gene: TRBV7-7; j_gene: TRBJ2-5; CDR3aa: CASSPAGPKETQYF; CDR3nt: TGTGCCAGCAGCCCTGCCGGCCCGAAAGAGACCCAGTACTTC
abundance: -; d_gene: -; v_gene: TRBV7-9; j_gene: TRBJ2-5; CDR3aa: CASSPMADKETQYF; CDR3nt: TGTGCCAGCAGTCCAATGGCGGATAAAGAGACCCAGTACTTC
abundance: -; d_gene: -; v_gene: TRBV5-1; j_gene: TRBJ2-7; CDR3aa: CASSFATGPNYEQYF; CDR3nt: TGCGCCAGCAGCTTTGCAACCGGGCCGAACTACGAGCAGTACTTC
abundance: -; d_gene: -; v_gene: TRBV7-2; j_gene: TRBJ2-2; CDR3aa: CASSPPGQATNTGELFF; CDR3nt: TGTGCCAGCAGCCCCCCGGGACAAGCAACGAACACCGGGGAGCTGTTTTTT
abundance: -; d_gene: TRBD1; v_gene: TRBV11-1; j_gene: TRBJ1-1; CDR3aa: CASSQDRGGSAFF; CDR3nt: TGTGCCAGCAGCCAAGACAGGGGCGGGTCGGCTTTCTTT
abundance: -; d_gene: TRBD1; v_gene: TRBV7-9; j_gene: TRBJ1-2; CDR3aa: CASSHPTTGTREFYGYTF; CDR3nt: TGTGCCAGCAGCCACCCCACGACAGGGACCCGAGAATTCTATGGCTACACCTTC
abundance: -; d_gene: -; v_gene: TRBV7-2; j_gene: TRBJ2-7; CDR3aa: CASSFGFSPHEQYF; CDR3nt: TGTGCCAGCAGCTTCGGCTTCTCCCCCCACGAGCAGTACTTC
abundance: once; d_gene: -; v_gene: TRBV6-1; j_gene: TRBJ1-4; CDR3aa: CASSEGQGRKLFF; CDR3nt: TGTGCCAGCAGTGAAGGGCAGGGCAGGAAACTGTTTTTT
abundance: -; d_gene: TRBD1; v_gene: TRBV5-4; j_gene: TRBJ2-7; CDR3aa: CASSLMGQGYHEQYF; CDR3nt: TGTGCCAGCAGCTTAATGGGACAGGGATACCACGAGCAGTACTTC
abundance: -; d_gene: -; v_gene: TRBV13; j_gene: TRBJ1-6; CDR3aa: CASSLQGYNSPLHF; CDR3nt: TGTGCCAGCAGCTTACAGGGGTATAATTCACCCCTCCACTTT
abundance: few; d_gene: -; v_gene: TRBV9; j_gene: TRBJ2-2; CDR3aa: CASSVGLDLNTGELFF; CDR3nt: TGTGCCAGCAGCGTAGGTTTGGACCTCAACACCGGGGAGCTGTTTTTT
abundance: -; d_gene: -; v_gene: TRBV27; j_gene: TRBJ1-1; CDR3aa: CASSLGRQNTEAFF; CDR3nt: TGTGCCAGCAGTTTGGGGCGGCAGAACACTGAAGCTTTCTTT